The rows below give T cell receptor beta chains drawn from one sample of a study of blood T cell repertoires in COVID-19. Using immunoSEQ multiplex PCR, the repertoire was profiled, and TCRdb retains in-frame clones only, with some absent. This repertoire shows under 300,000 clones, under 95% found once; its top ten account for 2.3%. Sequenced sample: PBMCs or T cells enriched from blood (not recorded which). The receptors were gathered from a woman between 35 and 50 years old with acute COVID-19. The CDR3 runs from the conserved cysteine through the conserved F or W. A D gene is named only where the DNA matches it firmly. Part of the rows lack a size; the others show once, few, many or a class for expanded clones.

D gene | J gene | clone size | V gene | CDR3 DNA | CDR3 protein
TRBD2 | TRBJ2-1 | NA | TRBV28 | TGTGCCAGCAGCCCCCCAGGAGCGGGGGGTATGAATGAGCAGTTCTTC | CASSPPGAGGMNEQFF
TRBD2 | TRBJ2-1 | NA | TRBV27 | TGTGCCAGCAGTTTACTAGCGGGGGGGCCGCAATTTGAGCAGTTCTTC | CASSLLAGGPQFEQFF
NA | TRBJ2-1 | NA | TRBV11-2 | TGTGCCAGCAGCTTCCGGGACACCTCTTACAATGAGCAGTTCTTC | CASSFRDTSYNEQFF
TRBD2 | TRBJ2-2 | few | TRBV7-7 | TGTGCTAGCAGCAAAGCGGGGAGTAACACCGGGGAGCTGTTTTTT | CASSKAGSNTGELFF
NA | TRBJ2-7 | NA | TRBV27 | TGTGCCAGCAGTCTAGTCCGGGACATACTCTACGAGCAGTACTTC | CASSLVRDILYEQYF
NA | TRBJ1-2 | NA | TRBV25-1 | TGTGCCAGCAGTGAATTAGGGGAGGGTATCCATGGCTACACCTTC | CASSELGEGIHGYTF
NA | TRBJ2-6 | NA | TRBV30 | TGTGCCTGGAGTCTTGGACAGTCCTCTGGGGCCAACGTCCTGACTTTC | CAWSLGQSSGANVLTF
TRBD2 | TRBJ2-5 | once | TRBV9 | TGTGCCAGCAGCCAGACTAGCGGGGGTCTCCCACGAGAGACCCAGTACTTC | CASSQTSGGLPRETQYF
TRBD1 | TRBJ2-6 | NA | TRBV11-3 | TGTGCCACCAGAGGACAGGGGATCTCTGGGGCCAACGTCCTGACTTTC | CATRGQGISGANVLTF
NA | TRBJ1-4 | few | TRBV7-9 | TGTGCCAGCAGCCTAAAGGTCCGGGAGGGAGAAAAACTGTTTTTT | CASSLKVREGEKLFF
NA | TRBJ1-2 | NA | TRBV12-3/TRBV12-4 | TGTGCCAGCAGTTTGGAGTCCAACTATGGCTACACCTTC | CASSLESNYGYTF
NA | TRBJ2-3 | NA | TRBV19 | TGTGCCAGTAAGGCACGGGAGACGGGGATTGATACGCAGTATTTT | CASKARETGIDTQYF
TRBD1 | TRBJ1-5 | NA | TRBV5-5 | TGTGCCAGCAGCTTGGAATTCCGGGACAGGGGTCAGCCCCAGCATTTT | CASSLEFRDRGQPQHF
TRBD1 | TRBJ2-3 | once | TRBV6-5 | TGTGCCAGCAGCCGACAGGGGGCGGATACGCAGTATTTT | CASSRQGADTQYF
NA | TRBJ1-2 | NA | TRBV2 | TGTGCCAGCAGACCTGACTCAAAGTCTAACTATGGCTACACCTTC | CASRPDSKSNYGYTF
TRBD2 | TRBJ2-7 | NA | TRBV19 | TGTGCCAGTAGTATAAATGGAGCGGGAGGGCCATACGAGCAGTACTTC | CASSINGAGGPYEQYF
NA | TRBJ1-1 | NA | TRBV27 | TGTGCCAGCAGGGCAAAACAGGGAATGAACACTGAAGCTTTCTTT | CASRAKQGMNTEAFF
NA | TRBJ1-5 | NA | TRBV12-3/TRBV12-4 | TGTGCCAGCAGTTTAGTAACGGATCAGCCCCAGCATTTT | CASSLVTDQPQHF
NA | TRBJ2-3 | NA | TRBV11-3 | TGTGCCAGCAGCCCCGGCGGGTCGGGGGCAGATACGCAGTATTTT | CASSPGGSGADTQYF
NA | TRBJ2-5 | NA | TRBV4-2 | TGTGCCAGCAGCCAAGAAGAGAGGTTTGAGACCCAGTACTTC | CASSQEERFETQYF
TRBD1 | TRBJ2-2 | NA | TRBV7-9 | TGTGCCAGCAGTCCATCCAGGGGGCGCACCGGGGAGCTGTTTTTT | CASSPSRGRTGELFF
NA | TRBJ2-6 | NA | TRBV13 | TGTGCCAGCAGCCGAGGTTCTGGGGCCAACGTCCTGACTTTC | CASSRGSGANVLTF
NA | TRBJ1-2 | NA | TRBV5-4 | TGTGCCAGCAGCTTCCAACAGGGAGGGGCTGGCTACACCTTC | CASSFQQGGAGYTF
NA | TRBJ2-3 | NA | TRBV6-2/TRBV6-3 | TGTGCCAGCAGTTACTCACCGGGGGTAGCGGTAACAGATACGCAGTATTTT | CASSYSPGVAVTDTQYF
NA | TRBJ1-2 | NA | TRBV12-5 | TGTGCTAGTGCCTTTGGCGGGGGAGTGTTCTATGGCTACACCTTC | CASAFGGGVFYGYTF
TRBD1 | TRBJ1-6 | NA | TRBV5-6 | TGTGCCAGCAGCCCCCCGGGACAGGGGGCTTCACCCCTCCACTTT | CASSPPGQGASPLHF
NA | TRBJ2-3 | NA | TRBV7-9 | TGTGCCAGCAGCTTGGGGCAGCGAACAGATACGCAGTATTTT | CASSLGQRTDTQYF
TRBD1 | TRBJ1-1 | NA | TRBV18 | TGTGCCAGCTCACCCGGCAGGGGGTATACTGAAGCTTTCTTT | CASSPGRGYTEAFF
TRBD2 | TRBJ2-1 | NA | TRBV30 | TGTGCCTGGAGGGAGCGGGAGGCACCGTTCTTC | CAWREREAPFF
TRBD2 | TRBJ2-1 | NA | TRBV7-9 | TGTGCCAGCACCCTATACACCCTAGCGGGGGTTTCGAGCTCCTACAATGAGCAGTTCTTC | CASTLYTLAGVSSSYNEQFF
TRBD1 | TRBJ1-1 | NA | TRBV18 | TGTGCCAGCTCACCCAAATTAATCTGGGACAGGAACACTGAAGCTTTCTTT | CASSPKLIWDRNTEAFF
NA | TRBJ2-7 | NA | TRBV5-8 | TGTGCCAGCACCCATAGGACAGAAAACCCCTACGAGCAGTACTTC | CASTHRTENPYEQYF
TRBD1 | TRBJ1-5 | NA | TRBV28 | TGTGCCAGCAGCCGACAGGGGGCCGATCAGCCCCAGCATTTT | CASSRQGADQPQHF
NA | TRBJ2-7 | NA | TRBV11-1 | TGTGCCAGCAGCTTAGGGGCTCCAGGGAACGAGCAGTACTTC | CASSLGAPGNEQYF
NA | TRBJ1-2 | once | TRBV5-4 | TGTGCCAGCAGAAATCGGGACACTGGTTGGGAGGGCTACACCTTC | CASRNRDTGWEGYTF
NA | TRBJ1-4 | NA | TRBV9 | TGTGCCAGCAGCGTAGGTCAGGCGCATGAAAAACTGTTTTTT | CASSVGQAHEKLFF
TRBD1 | TRBJ1-3 | NA | TRBV7-3 | TGTGCCAGCAGCTTCGTGGGACAGGGGTCTGGAAACACCATATATTTT | CASSFVGQGSGNTIYF
TRBD1 | TRBJ2-1 | NA | TRBV7-9 | TGTGCCAGCCCGCGGACAGGAGACAATGAGCAGTTCTTC | CASPRTGDNEQFF
NA | TRBJ2-7 | NA | TRBV28 | TGTGCCAGCAGCCCTAACCATTCGGGCTACGAGCAGTACTTC | CASSPNHSGYEQYF
TRBD1 | TRBJ1-1 | NA | TRBV19 | TGTGCCAGTAGTACCTGGACAGGGGCTCGGAACACTGAAGCTTTCTTT | CASSTWTGARNTEAFF
NA | TRBJ2-5 | NA | TRBV14 | TGTGCCAGCAGCCAAGTGGAGGGAGTGGGAGAGACCCAGTACTTC | CASSQVEGVGETQYF